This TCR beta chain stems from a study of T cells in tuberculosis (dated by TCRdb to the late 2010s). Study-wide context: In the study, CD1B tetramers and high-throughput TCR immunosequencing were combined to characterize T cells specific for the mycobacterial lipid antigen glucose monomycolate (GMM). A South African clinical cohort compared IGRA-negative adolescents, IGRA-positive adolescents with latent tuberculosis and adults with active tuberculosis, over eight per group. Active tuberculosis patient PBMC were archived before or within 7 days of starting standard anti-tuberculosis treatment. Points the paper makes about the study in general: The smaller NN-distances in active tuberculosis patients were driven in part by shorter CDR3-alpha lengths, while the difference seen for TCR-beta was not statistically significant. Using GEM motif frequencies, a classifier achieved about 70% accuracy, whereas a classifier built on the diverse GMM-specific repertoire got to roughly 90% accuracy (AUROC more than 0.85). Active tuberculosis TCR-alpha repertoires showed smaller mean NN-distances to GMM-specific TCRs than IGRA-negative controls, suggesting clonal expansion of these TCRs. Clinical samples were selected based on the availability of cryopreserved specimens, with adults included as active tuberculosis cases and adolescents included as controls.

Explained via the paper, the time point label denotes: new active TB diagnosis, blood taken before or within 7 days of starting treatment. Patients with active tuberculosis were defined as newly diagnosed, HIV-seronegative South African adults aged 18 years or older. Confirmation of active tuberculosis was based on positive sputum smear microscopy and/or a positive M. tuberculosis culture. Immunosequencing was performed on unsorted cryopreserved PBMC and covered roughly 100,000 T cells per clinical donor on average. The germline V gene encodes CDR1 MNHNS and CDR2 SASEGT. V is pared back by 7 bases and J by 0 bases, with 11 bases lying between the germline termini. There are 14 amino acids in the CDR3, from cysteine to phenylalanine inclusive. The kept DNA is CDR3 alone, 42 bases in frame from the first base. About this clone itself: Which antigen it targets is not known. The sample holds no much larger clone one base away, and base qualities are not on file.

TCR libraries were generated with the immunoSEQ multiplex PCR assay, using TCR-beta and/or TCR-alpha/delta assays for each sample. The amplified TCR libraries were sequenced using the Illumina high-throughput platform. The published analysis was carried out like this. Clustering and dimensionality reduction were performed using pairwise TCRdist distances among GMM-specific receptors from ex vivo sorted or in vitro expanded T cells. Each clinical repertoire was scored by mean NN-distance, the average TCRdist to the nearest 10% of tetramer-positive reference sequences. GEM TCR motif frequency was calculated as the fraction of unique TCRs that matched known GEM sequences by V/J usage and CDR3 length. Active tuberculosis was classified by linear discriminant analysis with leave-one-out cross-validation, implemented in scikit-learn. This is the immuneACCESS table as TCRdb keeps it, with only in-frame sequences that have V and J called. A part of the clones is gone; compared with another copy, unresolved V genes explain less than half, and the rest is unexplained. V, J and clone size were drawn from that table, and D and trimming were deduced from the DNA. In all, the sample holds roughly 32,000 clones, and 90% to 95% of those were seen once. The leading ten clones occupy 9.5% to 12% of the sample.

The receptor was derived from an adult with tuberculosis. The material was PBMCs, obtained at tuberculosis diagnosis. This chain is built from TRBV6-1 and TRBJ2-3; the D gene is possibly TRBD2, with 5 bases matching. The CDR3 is CASIEDLSTDTQYF. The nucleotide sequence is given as TGTGCCAGCATAGAGGACTTGAGCACAGATACGCAGTATTTT.